Listed below are T cell receptor beta chains from one sample, sequenced in a study of CD8 T cells in Susac syndrome. MiXCR, applied by TCRdb to the immunoSEQ multiplex PCR reads, yields one record per CDR3 protein. The sample has 170,000 or so distinct CDR3 sequences; about 94% are singletons. The sequencing input was CD4+ T cells from PBMCs. The receptors derive from a human donor with Susac syndrome. Both conserved end residues are part of each CDR3. D genes are given only for firm matches. Expanded clones are given a class, and other clones once, few, many or no size at all.

d_call j_call clone_size v_call cdr3_aa cdr3_nt
- TRBJ1-2 - TRBV28 CASSFPNPYGGYTF TGTGCCAGCAGTTTTCCGAATCCATATGGTGGCTACACCTTC
- TRBJ2-3 - TRBV7-9 CASSPDRFTDTQYF TGTGCCAGCAGCCCTGACAGGTTCACAGATACGCAGTATTTT
TRBD1 TRBJ2-7 - TRBV20-1 CSAIDRGTDEQYF TGCAGTGCTATCGACAGGGGGACCGACGAGCAGTACTTC
- TRBJ2-7 - TRBV28 CASSSRGGSNYEQYF TGTGCCAGCAGTTCCAGGGGGGGCAGTAACTACGAGCAGTACTTC
- TRBJ2-1 - TRBV19 CASRKGRYDNEQFF TGTGCCAGTAGGAAGGGCCGATACGACAATGAGCAGTTCTTC
- TRBJ1-3 - TRBV7-9 CASSRNRGGTGNTIYF TGTGCCAGCAGCCGAAACCGGGGGGGTACTGGAAACACCATATATTTT
- TRBJ1-2 - TRBV5-1 CASSPSLQGSGGYTF TGCGCCAGCAGCCCATCCCTACAGGGATCCGGGGGCTACACCTTC
- TRBJ1-2 - TRBV11-1 CASSFTQPSSLGLTNYGYTF TGTGCCAGCAGCTTCACCCAGCCGTCGAGTTTGGGGTTAACTAACTATGGCTACACCTTC
TRBD1 TRBJ1-6 - TRBV9 CASSTRQGNSPLHF TGTGCCAGCAGCACGCGACAGGGGAATTCACCCCTCCACTTT
TRBD1 TRBJ2-4 - TRBV20-1 CSGTGRENIQYF TGCAGTGGGACAGGGCGGGAAAACATTCAGTACTTC
- TRBJ2-2 - TRBV11-2 CASSSHLTGELFF TGTGCCAGCAGCTCCCACTTGACCGGGGAGCTGTTTTTT
- TRBJ2-2 - TRBV5-1 CASSLDPNTGELFF TGCGCCAGCAGCTTGGACCCTAACACCGGGGAGCTGTTTTTT
- TRBJ2-5 once TRBV18 CASSPEQGQETQYF TGTGCCAGCTCACCAGAACAGGGACAAGAGACCCAGTACTTC
- TRBJ2-5 - TRBV3-1 CASSQMLFETQYF TGTGCCAGCAGCCAGATGTTGTTTGAGACCCAGTACTTC
- TRBJ2-3 - TRBV12-5 CASGLATVNRADTQYF TGTGCTAGTGGTTTGGCGACAGTCAACAGGGCAGATACGCAGTATTTT
- TRBJ1-1 - TRBV28 CASRERMNTEAFF TGTGCCAGCAGGGAGAGAATGAACACTGAAGCTTTCTTT
- TRBJ1-1 - TRBV12-3/TRBV12-4 CASSRGYGGNTEAFF TGTGCCAGCAGCCGAGGCTATGGGGGGAACACTGAAGCTTTCTTT
TRBD1 TRBJ2-1 once TRBV7-9 CASSFGSDREKFF TGTGCCAGCAGCTTTGGGTCGGACAGGGAAAAGTTCTTC
- TRBJ1-2 once TRBV7-8 CASSKGPIGNGYTF TGTGCCAGCAGCAAGGGTCCAATTGGCAATGGCTACACCTTC
- TRBJ1-2 - TRBV19 CASTTPARRYGYTF TGTGCCAGTACCACACCAGCTCGTCGGTATGGCTACACCTTC
TRBD1 TRBJ2-1 - TRBV29-1 CSVESTPGQSNEQFF TGCAGCGTTGAATCCACGCCGGGACAGAGCAATGAGCAGTTCTTC
- TRBJ1-3 - TRBV30 CAWSESGTGNTIYF TGTGCCTGGAGTGAGTCAGGGACTGGAAACACCATATATTTT
- TRBJ2-3 - TRBV5-1 CASSPLEGPDTQYF TGCGCCAGCAGCCCTTTGGAAGGGCCAGATACGCAGTATTTT
- TRBJ1-1 once TRBV9 CASSVGGSRNTEAFF TGTGCCAGCAGCGTAGGCGGGAGCAGAAACACTGAAGCTTTCTTT
TRBD1 TRBJ2-1 - TRBV2 CASSEDREYEQFF TGTGCCAGCAGTGAGGACAGGGAGTATGAGCAGTTCTTC
TRBD1 TRBJ2-5 - TRBV15 CATSPGTGEQETQYF TGTGCCACCAGCCCCGGGACAGGGGAGCAAGAGACCCAGTACTTC
- TRBJ2-1 - TRBV24-1 CATSDGRDEQFF TGTGCCACCAGTGACGGACGGGATGAGCAGTTCTTC
TRBD1 TRBJ2-5 - TRBV20-1 CSATRAGGSLFQETQYF TGCAGTGCTACCAGGGCAGGGGGTTCTCTTTTCCAAGAGACCCAGTACTTC
- TRBJ1-2 - TRBV6-1 CASNKGWANYGYTF TGTGCCAGCAACAAAGGATGGGCTAACTATGGCTACACCTTC
- TRBJ1-2 - TRBV3-1 CASSPGNYGYTF TGTGCCAGCAGCCCAGGGAACTATGGCTACACCTTC
TRBD2 TRBJ2-3 - TRBV7-9 CASSSQRGNSDTQYF TGTGCCAGCAGCTCCCAGCGGGGGAACTCAGATACGCAGTATTTT
- TRBJ2-7 - TRBV4-2 CASSQEGTFGYEQYF TGTGCCAGCAGCCAAGAAGGGACATTCGGCTACGAGCAGTACTTC
- TRBJ2-2 - TRBV5-4 CASSLLSNTGELFF TGTGCCAGCAGCTTGCTCTCGAACACCGGGGAGCTGTTTTTT
TRBD1 TRBJ2-6 - TRBV28 CASSFGTGRGANVLTF TGTGCCAGCAGTTTTGGGACAGGGAGAGGGGCCAACGTCCTGACTTTC
TRBD1 TRBJ2-4 once TRBV20-1 CSARVDPGTGPRLAKNIQYF TGCAGTGCTAGAGTTGACCCCGGGACAGGACCCCGACTAGCCAAAAACATTCAGTACTTC
- TRBJ1-5 - TRBV28 CASSLYLGNQPQHF TGTGCCAGCAGTTTGTATTTGGGCAATCAGCCCCAGCATTTT
TRBD1 TRBJ2-1 - TRBV5-1 CASTLKGQQTYNEQFF TGCGCCAGCACCCTTAAGGGACAGCAAACCTACAATGAGCAGTTCTTC
TRBD1 TRBJ2-7 - TRBV5-1 CASSVGTGGEYEQYF TGCGCCAGCAGCGTCGGGACAGGGGGCGAGTACGAGCAGTACTTC
- TRBJ2-7 - TRBV2 CASSTKAGAYEQYF TGTGCCAGCAGTACGAAGGCAGGAGCCTACGAGCAGTACTTC
TRBD2 TRBJ2-5 - TRBV3-1 CASSSEAGLETQYF TGTGCCAGCAGCTCCGAAGCGGGGCTAGAGACCCAGTACTTC
- TRBJ1-3 - TRBV30 CAWAPVGNTIYF TGTGCCTGGGCCCCTGTGGGAAACACCATATATTTT
TRBD1 TRBJ1-2 - TRBV29-1 CSVEEAGGDGYTF TGCAGCGTTGAAGAGGCAGGGGGCGACGGCTACACCTTC
TRBD1 TRBJ2-2 once TRBV18 CASSQRDRGSGELFF TGTGCCAGCTCACAACGGGACAGGGGCTCCGGGGAGCTGTTTTTT
- TRBJ1-6 - TRBV11-2 CASSLERTVFSPLHF TGTGCCAGCAGCTTAGAGAGGACAGTCTTTTCACCCCTCCACTTT
- TRBJ2-5 - TRBV20-1 CSARDSPWGQETQYF TGCAGTGCTAGAGACTCCCCTTGGGGTCAAGAGACCCAGTACTTC
TRBD1 TRBJ2-3 - TRBV29-1 CSVGGQVRTDTQYF TGCAGCGTGGGCGGACAGGTCCGAACCGATACGCAGTATTTT
TRBD2 TRBJ2-1 - TRBV19 CASSIIAGGRNEQFF TGTGCCAGTAGTATAATAGCGGGGGGGCGGAATGAGCAGTTCTTC
- TRBJ2-7 - TRBV20-1 CSARDLEETGSYEQYF TGCAGTGCTAGAGATCTAGAAGAGACAGGCTCCTACGAGCAGTACTTC